The subject of this entry is one TCR beta chain. From germline, CDR1 is SGHTA and CDR2 FQGTGA. V was clipped by 1 base and J by 5 bases, with 11 bases between them. This CDR3 region has 14 residues. In the authors' methods: Amplification from reference gene primers served as the basis for estimated nucleated cell counts. Sequencing used immunoSEQ multiplex PCR; TCRdb keeps in-frame clones, though not all of them. D and trimming come from the DNA, and the V and J calls and clone size come from that table. The table shows 250,000 to 300,000 clones, with around 83% occurring only once. This entry belongs to a study of blood T cell repertoires in COVID-19.

Sequencing input: peripheral blood. This chain connects TRBV7-3 to TRBJ1-1, with D perhaps TRBD1 (6 bases). This receptor was identified in a man aged 18 to 30 with active or convalescent COVID-19. Here the CDR3 DNA reads TGTGCCAGCAGCTTAAACCCAGGGGATACTGAAGCTTTCTTT. Protein sequence: CASSLNPGDTEAFF.